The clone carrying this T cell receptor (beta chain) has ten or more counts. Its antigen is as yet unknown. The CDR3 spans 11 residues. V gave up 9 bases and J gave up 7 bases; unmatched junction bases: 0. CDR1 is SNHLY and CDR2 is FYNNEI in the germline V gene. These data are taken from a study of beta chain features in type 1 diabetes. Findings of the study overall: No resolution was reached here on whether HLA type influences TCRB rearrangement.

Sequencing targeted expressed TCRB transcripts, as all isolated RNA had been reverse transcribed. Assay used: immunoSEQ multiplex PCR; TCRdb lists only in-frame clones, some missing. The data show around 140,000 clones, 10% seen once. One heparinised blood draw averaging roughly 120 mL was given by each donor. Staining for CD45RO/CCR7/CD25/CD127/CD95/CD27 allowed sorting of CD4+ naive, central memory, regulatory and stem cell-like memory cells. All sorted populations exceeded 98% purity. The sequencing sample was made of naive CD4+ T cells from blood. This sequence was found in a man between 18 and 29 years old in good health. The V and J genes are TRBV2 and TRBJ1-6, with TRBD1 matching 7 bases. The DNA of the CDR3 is TGTGCCAGAGGGGGCAATTCACCCCTCCACTTT. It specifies CARGGNSPLHF.